This T cell receptor beta chain was identified during a study of blood T cell repertoires in COVID-19. As for the study in general: Nucleic acid was either cDNA or gDNA, and it came from T cells, B-cell-depleted T cells, or PBMCs.

In this sample, this clone turned up many times. Original handling: The authors estimated nucleated cell counts from reference gene primer amplification. TCRdb's table, derived via immunoSEQ multiplex PCR, lists solely in-frame clones and lacks some. That table is the source of V, J and clone size, and D and trimming were worked out from the DNA. The table has roughly 120,000 clones, around 83% seen once. Specimen: peripheral blood. This TCR derives from a man aged 35-49 years with acute or convalescent COVID-19.

The CDR3 coding sequence is TGTGCCAGCAGTGACTCGAGAGGGAATAGCGACACTGAAGCTTTCTTT. Translation gives CASSDSRGNSDTEAFF. The chain has TRBV6-4 and TRBJ1-1; no definite D call. This CDR3 spans 16 amino acids. Germline-derived CDR1 and CDR2 are MRHNA and SNTAGT. Trimming pared 0 bases from V and 3 bases from J, leaving 14 bases between.